This T cell receptor (beta chain) was sequenced for a study of cytomegalovirus exposure and HLA in healthy donors. General study findings and limits: It was shown in a later analysis that HLA-associated TCR beta chains were more clonally expanded than other, equally common chains. CMV serostatus was the only recorded immune exposure for donors. Sequencing likely produced, as an artifact, a cluster of highly shared sequence variants. Some V segments (TRBV6-2 and TRBV6-3 among them) were excluded as indistinguishable.

Vbeta (60) and Jbeta (13) primers were used in the PCR. Only in-frame clones appear in the TCRdb table, and some are missing; sequencing was by immunoSEQ multiplex PCR. This repertoire comprises around 140,000 clones; its ten largest clones make up around 2.4%. A note on this clone: Its antigen is not identified.

There are 15 residues in the CDR3. The V gene end was trimmed by 5 bases and the J gene end by 4 bases; junction bases not matched to a gene: 9. Looked up from germline, CDR1 is SGHAT and CDR2 is FQDESV (reference sequence). The TCR sequence derives from a woman aged 18-29 years in good health and CMV-seronegative. Specimen: PBMCs. The gene calls are TRBV11-1 and TRBJ2-5; 8 positions agree with TRBD1. The CDR3 coding sequence is TGTGCCAGCAGCCTTCAGGACAGGGCCGGAGAGACCCAGTACTTC. This translates into CASSLQDRAGETQYF. Combining the CDR3 with reference TRBV11-1 and TRBJ2-5 gives the whole variable domain EAEVAQSPRYKITEKSQAVAFWCDPISGHATLYWYRQILGQGPELLVQFQDESVVDDSQLPKDRFSAERLKGVDSTLKIQPAELGDSAMYLCASSLQDRAGETQYFGPGTRLLVL.